A single sample gave rise to the 14 T cell receptor beta chains below, sequenced in a study of cytotoxic CD8 clonotypes in ibrutinib-treated CLL. Sequenced by immunoSEQ multiplex PCR; TCRdb stores in-frame clones only, minus some. The sample holds 250,000 to 350,000 clones, 70% to 80% seen once. Here the sequenced sample was PBMCs, taken at disease progression, from a patient treated with ibrutinib. Every receptor here comes from a human donor with chronic lymphocytic leukemia.

The J gene is TRBJ2-7, the V gene TRBV6-5, with D possibly being TRBD1 (7 bases). The ends were cut back, 5 bases at V and 7 bases at J, with 18 bases in the middle. This CDR3 region has 14 residues. Germline loops: CDR1 MNHEY, CDR2 SVGAGI. The CDR3 loop reads CASSEGGRAGEQYF. Here the CDR3 DNA reads TGTGCCAGCAGTGAAGGGGGCAGGGCGGGAGAGCAGTACTTC.

This clone was seen only a few times. This chain uses TRBV6-1 with TRBJ1-6; D unresolved. The V gene lost 3 bases and the J gene lost 6 bases, with 9 bases spanning the gap. This CDR3 is 14 amino acids long. Germline V gene data show CDR1 as MNHNS and CDR2 as SASEGT. The CDR3 is CASSDRTANSPLHF. The CDR3, as DNA: TGTGCCAGCAGTGACCGGACGGCTAATTCACCCCTCCACTTT.

The V and J genes are TRBV5-6 and TRBJ2-4, with 8 bases matching TRBD2. Germline V gene sequence: CDR1 SGHDT, CDR2 YYEEEE. The CDR3 length is 18 residues. V was pared by 1 base and J by 3 bases, with 12 bases of the junction left unmatched. The CDR3 DNA reads as TGTGCCAGCAGCTTGAGGGGACTAGTTCGGAGCCACAAAAACATTCAGTACTTC. The encoded protein is CASSLRGLVRSHKNIQYF. Full variable domain (outside the CDR3, taken from reference TRBV5-6 and TRBJ2-4): DAGVTQSPTHLIKTRGQQVTLRCSPKSGHDTVSWYQQALGQGPQFIFQYYEEEERQRGNFPDRFSGHQFPNYSSELNVNALLLGDSALYLCASSLRGLVRSHKNIQYFGAGTRLSVL.

The chain is built from TRBV10-3 and TRBJ1-2; a possible D gene is TRBD1 (5 bases). The germline CDR1 and CDR2 sequences are ENHRY and SYGVKD. The CDR3 is made up of 13 amino acids. The V gene lost 9 bases and the J gene lost 5 bases, with 16 bases spanning the gap. CDR3 nucleotides: TGTGCCATTCCTGGGGCCGGCCCTTATGGCTACACCTTC. This encodes CAIPGAGPYGYTF.

This clone was seen once. The chain is built from TRBV9 and TRBJ2-1, with 12 nucleotides matching TRBD2. This CDR3 comprises 20 residues. Germline CDR1 and CDR2: SGDLS and YYNGEE. V was clipped by 3 bases and J by 4 bases; unmatched bases: 17. CDR3 coding DNA: TGTGCCAGCAGCGGGCAAAATGGGCTAGCGGGAGGGCCAGGTTACAATGAGCAGTTCTTC. This sequence encodes CASSGQNGLAGGPGYNEQFF.

The chain couples TRBV27 to TRBJ1-5, with D unresolved. Trimming stripped 5 bases from V and 5 bases from J, with 19 bases between. The CDR3 has 16 residues. Germline assignment: CDR1 MNHEY and CDR2 SMNVEV (reference sequence). Here the CDR3 reads CASSPYLDTHHQPQHF. The CDR3 nucleotides are TGTGCCAGCAGTCCCTACCTCGACACCCACCATCAGCCCCAGCATTTT.

V is TRBV29-1 and J is TRBJ1-1; 7 bases line up with TRBD1. The germline gives CDR1 SQVTM, CDR2 ANQGSEA. V trimming: 2 bases; J trimming: 0 bases; junction bases outside the gene matches: 0. The CDR3 loop spans 13 amino acids. In nucleotides, the CDR3 is TGCAGCGTTGAAACAGGGGTGAACACTGAAGCTTTCTTT. Its protein is CSVETGVNTEAFF.

The CDR3 loop reads CASLHGGETDTQYF. The DNA of the CDR3 is TGTGCCAGCCTTCACGGGGGTGAGACAGATACGCAGTATTTT. This chain joins TRBV18 and TRBJ2-3; maybe TRBD2 (6 bases). The CDR3 sequence is 14 residues long. Germline V CDR1 and CDR2: KGHSH, LQKENI. The V end was cut by 8 bases, the J end by 3 bases, with 15 bases between.

The chain carries TRBV2 and TRBJ2-7, with unresolved D. This CDR3 contains 13 residues. CDR1 is SNHLY, CDR2 FYNNEI, per germline. Deletions cut 0 bases from V and 4 bases from J, with 7 bases between. CDR3 sequence reads: CASSEAWAYEQYF. In DNA, the CDR3 is TGTGCCAGCAGTGAAGCTTGGGCATACGAGCAGTACTTC.

V and J are TRBV7-5 and TRBJ2-7. TRBV7-5 is deemed a pseudogene. This CDR3 is 16 amino acids long. The DNA for the CDR3 is TGTGTCAGAAGCTCCTCAGTGGATATTACGCGCTACGAGCAGTACTTC. It is translated as CVRSSSVDITRYEQYF.

The chain links TRBV5-6 to TRBJ2-3; tentatively, D is TRBD2 (6 bases). The V end lost 4 bases, the J end lost 0 bases, and 9 bases lay between the germline ends. Germline CDR1 reads SGHDT; CDR2 reads YYEEEE. This CDR3 contains 14 residues. CDR3 region: CASSARGSTDTQYF. CDR3 DNA: TGTGCCAGCAGCGCCCGGGGGAGCACAGATACGCAGTATTTT.

J is TRBJ2-1 and V is TRBV19; maybe TRBD2 (5 bases). Germline CDR1 LNHDA, CDR2 SQIVND (reference sequence). Trimming stripped 4 bases from V and 6 bases from J, with 19 bases between. The length of the CDR3 is 16 residues. For the CDR3, the DNA is TGTGCCAGTAGTAGCCTACTAGTGGGTATAGGCAATGAGCAGTTCTTC. It encodes CASSSLLVGIGNEQFF.

The chain has TRBV27 and TRBJ2-1; 7 nucleotides align to TRBD1. Germline-derived CDR1 and CDR2 are MNHEY and SMNVEV (reference sequence). This CDR3 region has 20 residues. Trimming cost V 0 bases and J 1 base; bases outside gene matches: 15. The CDR3 is CASSLSAWYYRDRSYNEQFF. As DNA, the CDR3 is TGTGCCAGCAGTTTATCGGCGTGGTATTACCGGGACAGATCCTACAATGAGCAGTTCTTC.

This clone was observed a few times. The V gene is TRBV5-1, the J gene TRBJ2-7; D might be TRBD1 or TRBD2, each matching 5 bases. V lost 6 bases and J lost 0, with 16 bases in between. In germline, CDR1 is SGHRS, CDR2 YFSETQ. This CDR3 contains 15 residues. The CDR3 loop is CASTPTGTASYEQYF. The CDR3 coding sequence is TGCGCCAGCACCCCCACCGGGACGGCCTCCTACGAGCAGTACTTC.